This T cell receptor (beta chain) was captured in a study of T cells in Graves' hyperthyroidism and ophthalmopathy. Amplification of TCR beta CDR3 regions was performed using RNA transcripts as template. The HTBI primer set drove a first-round RT-PCR of the TCR CDR3. MiXCR was run by TCRdb on the multiplex PCR reads, yielding one entry per CDR3 protein. The sample has over 650,000 distinct CDR3 sequences, roughly 46% seen once; the top ten hold less than 9%. Germline values: CDR1 LNHDA, CDR2 SQIVND (reference sequence). V lost 6 bases to trimming and J lost 4 bases; unmatched junction nucleotides: 6. The CDR3 has 15 amino acids.

Sequencing was carried out using peripheral blood or thyroid tissue (not recorded which). The J gene is TRBJ1-2, the V gene TRBV19; 12 bases are shared with TRBD1. The receptor was derived from an adult man with Graves' disease, either hyperthyroidism or ophthalmopathy (not recorded which). The CDR3 spells CASRPGTGGGYGYTF. CDR3 in DNA: TGTGCCAGTAGACCCGGGACAGGGGGCGGCTATGGCTACACCTTC.